The entry below describes one T cell receptor (beta chain). Its antigen is not known. This sample stems from a study of T cell repertoires in cytomegalovirus infection. Study as a whole: Public TCR beta signatures marked donors with CMV infection and the matching HLA.

The junction had 6 bases not matched to a gene; V was cut back by 1 base and J by 4 bases. The length of the CDR3 is 16 residues. Germline CDR1 MGHDK, CDR2 SYGVNS. TCRdb ran MiXCR on the reads and lists one entry per CDR3 protein. The table has roughly 630,000 distinct CDR3 sequences, 20% to 25% seen once; the top ten hold roughly 8%. Study-wide results and limits: What dominated the ex vivo response were HLA-C-restricted CMV-specific TCR beta clonotypes. People with CMV and the relevant HLA were identified by cumulative public TCR beta family frequency.

What was sequenced was CD8+ T cells from PBMCs. The clonotype originates from a human donor in good health (CMV status not recorded). Some clones in this sample may be carry-over from other donors' samples. V is TRBV25-1 and J is TRBJ2-3; the match to TRBD2 covers 9 bases. CDR3 bases: TGTGCCAGCAGTGAATGGGGTAGCGGGGGCGCAGATACGCAGTATTTT. It encodes CASSEWGSGGADTQYF. Looking up the rest from reference TRBV25-1 and TRBJ2-3 gives the full variable domain: EADIYQTPRYLVIGTGKKITLECSQTMGHDKMYWYQQDPGMELHLIHYSYGVNSTEKGDLSSESTVSRIRTEHFPLTLESARPSHTSQYLCASSEWGSGGADTQYFGPGTRLTVL.